This entry lists 7 T cell receptor beta chains sequenced from one sample in a study of long-term antiretroviral therapy in people with HIV. A v3.0 immunoSEQ assay was performed at survey level. TCRdb keeps only in-frame clones here, not all; method: immunoSEQ multiplex PCR. This sample has 30,000 or so clones, with approximately 85% found just once. Specimen: unsorted PBMCs, collected 0.8 years before starting antiretroviral therapy. These receptor sequences come from a man aged 18 to 30 with HIV.

The genes are TRBV13 and TRBJ2-1; 14 bases agree with TRBD2. V trimming: 5 bases; J trimming: 4 bases; junction bases outside the gene matches: 7. There are 17 residues in the CDR3. Germline V CDR1 and CDR2: PRHDT, FYEKMQ (reference sequence). The CDR3 nucleotides are TGTGCCAGCAGCGTCCTGACTAGCGGGGGGGCATACAATGAGCAGTTCTTC. As protein: CASSVLTSGGAYNEQFF.

The chain is built from TRBV5-6 and TRBJ2-7, with D tentatively TRBD2 (5 bases). V was cut by 2 bases and J by 2 bases, with 5 bases left in between. In germline, CDR1 is SGHDT, CDR2 YYEEEE. This CDR3 is built from 12 residues. DNA for the CDR3: TGTGCCAGCAGCTTCGGGACCTACGAGCAGTACTTC. This sequence encodes CASSFGTYEQYF.

V gene TRBV2 combines with J gene TRBJ2-6, with D perhaps matching TRBD2 (5 bases). V lost 7 bases to trimming and J lost 7 bases, with 11 bases between them. This CDR3 is 13 amino acids long. The germline gives CDR1 SNHLY, CDR2 FYNNEI. The CDR3 loop is CASTPGNANVLTF. CDR3 nucleotide sequence: TGTGCCAGCACCCCCGGGAACGCCAACGTCCTGACTTTC.

The CDR3 sequence is CASIGLGRLSGYTF. Written as DNA, the CDR3 is TGTGCCAGTATAGGTCTCGGACGGCTTTCTGGCTACACCTTC. The rearrangement uses TRBV19 and TRBJ1-2; D gene unclear. Germline V CDR1 and CDR2: LNHDA, SQIVND (reference sequence). CDR3 length equals 14 residues. The V end was cut by 7 bases, the J end by 7 bases, with 19 bases between.

This clone appeared a few times. The chain has TRBV2 and TRBJ2-7; 7 positions match TRBD2. The CDR3 is 16 amino acids. Germline-derived CDR1 and CDR2 are SNHLY and FYNNEI. Trimming removed 4 bases from V and 3 bases from J; junction bases left unmatched: 12. The CDR3 loop is CASSGLASGPHYEQYF. The CDR3 DNA is TGTGCCAGCAGTGGGTTAGCTAGCGGCCCCCACTACGAGCAGTACTTC.

The chain couples TRBV19 to TRBJ1-1; D unclear. Deletions cut 7 bases from V and 5 bases from J, with 14 bases between. Germline CDR1 is LNHDA and CDR2 is SQIVND (reference sequence). The CDR3 has 13 amino acids. CDR3 bases: TGTGCCAGTAAAGGACCGGCAATGACTGAAGCTTTCTTT. This sequence encodes CASKGPAMTEAFF. Together with reference TRBV19 and TRBJ1-1, the CDR3 gives the full variable domain: DGGITQSPKYLFRKEGQNVTLSCEQNLNHDAMYWYRQDPGQGLRLIYYSQIVNDFQKGDIAEGYSVSREKKESFPLTVTSAQKNPTAFYLCASKGPAMTEAFFGQGTRLTVV.

The chain links TRBV4-1 to TRBJ1-1; D is undetermined. Germline V gene data show CDR1 as MGHRA and CDR2 as YSYEKL. The CDR3 has 13 residues. Trimming took off 0 bases at V and 6 bases at J, with 8 bases between the two ends. The CDR3: CASSQENGAEAFF. DNA for the CDR3: TGCGCCAGCAGCCAAGAAAACGGGGCTGAAGCTTTCTTT.